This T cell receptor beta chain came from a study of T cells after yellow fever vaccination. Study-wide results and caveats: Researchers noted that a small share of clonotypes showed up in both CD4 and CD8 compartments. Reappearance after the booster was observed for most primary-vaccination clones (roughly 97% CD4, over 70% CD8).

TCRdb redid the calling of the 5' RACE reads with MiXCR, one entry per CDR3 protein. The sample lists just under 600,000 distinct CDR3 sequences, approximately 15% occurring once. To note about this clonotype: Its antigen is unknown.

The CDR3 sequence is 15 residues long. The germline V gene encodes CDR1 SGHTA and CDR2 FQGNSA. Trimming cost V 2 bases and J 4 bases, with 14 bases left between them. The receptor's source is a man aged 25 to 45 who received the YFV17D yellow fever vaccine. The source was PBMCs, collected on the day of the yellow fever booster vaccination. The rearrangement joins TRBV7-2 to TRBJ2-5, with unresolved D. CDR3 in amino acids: CASSLYGAVGETQYF. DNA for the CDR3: TGTGCCAGCAGCTTATACGGCGCCGTGGGAGAGACCCAGTACTTC.